This is a list of T cell receptor beta chains from one sample in a study of metastatic and nonmetastatic thyroid tumors. From the PCR reads, TCRdb re-called clones with MiXCR. This table has roughly 30,000 clones, around 15% appearing once. The sample taken for sequencing was blood. These receptors came from a female donor with papillary thyroid cancer or a benign thyroid nodule (not recorded which). Some clones in this sample may be carry-over from other donors' samples. CDR3s leave out the opening cysteine and the closing phenylalanine or tryptophan. Fields, in order: V gene, CDR3 protein.

TRBV20-1,SAGGRNTEAF
TRBV10-3,AISERIGTSLSLF
TRBV6-1,ASSIQGALGNTIY
TRBV27,ASRLQPGMGYEQY
TRBV5-6,ASSSDRGLYTEAF
TRBV2,ASSEDRGLYEQY
TRBV6-5,ASSYYRLDEQY
TRBV12-3/TRBV12-4,ASSPRQGINTIY
TRBV27,ASPAVSEASESTDTQY
TRBV27,ASSRSGNEQF
TRBV28,ASSFGTVGEDNSPLH
TRBV6-1,ASGRAIRDRLSTDTQY
TRBV28,ASSLGSMNTEAF
TRBV20-1,SALNLRLAPADTQY
TRBV28,ASSARDLPLH
TRBV4-1,ASSQVGNYGYT